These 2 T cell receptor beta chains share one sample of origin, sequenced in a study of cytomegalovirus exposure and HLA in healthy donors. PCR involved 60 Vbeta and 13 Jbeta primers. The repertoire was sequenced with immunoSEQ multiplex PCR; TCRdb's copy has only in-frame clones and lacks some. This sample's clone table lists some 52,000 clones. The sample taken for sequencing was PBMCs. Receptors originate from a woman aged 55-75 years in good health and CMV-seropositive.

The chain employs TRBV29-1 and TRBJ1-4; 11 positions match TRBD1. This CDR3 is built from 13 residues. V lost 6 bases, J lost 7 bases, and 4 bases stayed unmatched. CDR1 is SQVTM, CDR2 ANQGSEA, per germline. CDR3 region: CSVPGQGGEKLFF. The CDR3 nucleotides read TGCAGCGTCCCGGGACAGGGGGGTGAAAAACTGTTTTTT.

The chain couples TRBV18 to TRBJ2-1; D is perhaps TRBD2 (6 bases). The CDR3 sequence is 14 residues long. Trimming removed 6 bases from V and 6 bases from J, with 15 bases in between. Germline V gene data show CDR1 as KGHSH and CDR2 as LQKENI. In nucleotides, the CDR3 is TGTGCCAGCTCGCCTTCGGAGGGTGGCAATGAGCAGTTCTTC. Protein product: CASSPSEGGNEQFF.